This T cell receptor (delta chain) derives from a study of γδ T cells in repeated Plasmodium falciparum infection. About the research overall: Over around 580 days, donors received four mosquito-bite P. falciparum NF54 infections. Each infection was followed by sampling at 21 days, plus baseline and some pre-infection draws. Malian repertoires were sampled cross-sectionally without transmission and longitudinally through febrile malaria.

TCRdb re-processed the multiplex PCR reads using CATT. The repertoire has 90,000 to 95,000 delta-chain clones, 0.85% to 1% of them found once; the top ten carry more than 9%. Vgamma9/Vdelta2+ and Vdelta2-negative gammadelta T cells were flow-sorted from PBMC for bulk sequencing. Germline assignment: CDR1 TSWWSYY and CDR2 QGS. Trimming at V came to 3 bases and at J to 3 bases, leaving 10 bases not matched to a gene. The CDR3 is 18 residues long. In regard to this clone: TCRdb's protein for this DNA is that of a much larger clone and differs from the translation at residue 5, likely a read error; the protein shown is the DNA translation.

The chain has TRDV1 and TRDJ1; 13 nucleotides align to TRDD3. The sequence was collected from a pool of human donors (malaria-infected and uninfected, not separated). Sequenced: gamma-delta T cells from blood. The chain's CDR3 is CALGDRYNWGIRSDKLIF. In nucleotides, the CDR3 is TGTGCTCTTGGGGACCGCTACAACTGGGGGATACGATCCGATAAACTCATCTTT.